The subject of this entry is one TCR beta chain. Its antigen remains unidentified. CDR1 and CDR2 (germline): SGDLS, YYNGEE. The V segment lost 3 bases and the J segment 4 bases; nucleotides outside the gene matches: 12. The CDR3 is 17 amino acids. The sample comes from a study of cytomegalovirus exposure and HLA in healthy donors. Study-wide results and caveats: It was confirmed in vitro that three of the CMV-associated chains were specific for CMV antigens.

PCR employed 60 Vbeta and 13 Jbeta primers. Method: immunoSEQ multiplex PCR; TCRdb's copy keeps in-frame clones and lacks some. The sample lists 200,000 to 250,000 clones; approximately 80% were seen once. The chain is built from TRBV9 and TRBJ2-2; 7 bases are a match to TRBD2. Sequences were obtained from PBMCs. The sequence came from a girl under 18 in good health and CMV-seronegative. In DNA, the CDR3 is TGTGCCAGCAGCGCGATCGCGAGCGGGGCCCTCACCGGGGAGCTGTTTTTT. This translates into CASSAIASGALTGELFF.